These 15 T cell receptor beta chains were all obtained from the same sample, sequenced in a study of OX40 agonist ivuxolimab in advanced cancers. The library was generated by the immunoSEQ multiplex PCR assay. Held by TCRdb, this immuneACCESS table contains in-frame sequences only and omits some clones. Under half of the omission traces to an unresolved V gene where checked; the cause of the rest is unknown. In this sample the table shows about 130,000 clones, around nine tenths of which occur a single time. The biggest ten clones account for about 1.1% of the sample. The material sequenced was CD4+ or CD8+ T cells sorted from blood, taken in a trial of the OX40 agonist ivuxolimab. The source of these receptors is an adult with an advanced solid tumor such as melanoma, head and neck, liver or kidney cancer.

The rearrangement links TRBV5-1 to TRBJ2-1; TRBD1 agrees at 10 bases. Germline trimming cut 0 bases from V and 2 bases from J; bases unmatched to any gene: 8. This CDR3 has 18 amino acids. Germline CDR1 SGHRS, CDR2 YFSETQ. The CDR3 DNA reads TGCGCCAGCAGCTTGGCCTGGGGACAGGGGATAACCTACAATGAGCAGTTCTTC. As protein: CASSLAWGQGITYNEQFF.

V gene TRBV6-1 combines with J gene TRBJ2-5; 9 bases agree with TRBD2. CDR3 length: 15 residues. J was trimmed by 2 bases and V by 6 bases; bases with no gene match: 7. Germline CDR1 and CDR2: MNHNS and SASEGT. This CDR3 reads CASSEPTSGQETQYF. In nucleotides, the CDR3 is TGTGCCAGCAGCGAACCGACTAGCGGACAAGAGACCCAGTACTTC.

Turning to this clone: Germline is not matched at one junction end, which may reflect a read error. The genes are TRBV30 and TRBJ1-4; no clear D gene. The CDR3 has 13 residues. Germline CDR1 and CDR2: GTSNPN and SVGIG (reference sequence). For the CDR3, the DNA is TGTGCCTGGAGTGTTCAGGCTAACGAAAAACTGTTTTTT. Translating gives CAWSVQANEKLFF.

The genes are TRBV30 and TRBJ2-5, with 7 nucleotides matching TRBD1. Matching the DNA end better, TRBJ2-7 makes the J call doubtful. Germline V gene data show CDR1 as GTSNPN and CDR2 as SVGIG (reference sequence). The CDR3 is 14 residues long. As DNA, the CDR3 is TGTGCCTGGTACTCGGACAGGCCGGGCTACGAGCAGTACTTC. This encodes CAWYSDRPGYEQYF.

V gene TRBV5-4 combines with J gene TRBJ2-5; TRBD2 aligns across 13 bases. CDR1 is SGHNT, CDR2 YYREEE, per germline (reference sequence). The CDR3 extends over 14 amino acids. The junction had 9 bases not matched to a gene; V was cut back by 5 bases and J by 11 bases. The CDR3 DNA follows: TGTGCCAGCAGTCAAGCCGGGACTAGCGGGACTCAGTACTTC. It specifies CASSQAGTSGTQYF.

This sequence joins TRBV30 and TRBJ2-1; 9 bases line up with TRBD1. The length of the CDR3 is 14 residues. The germline CDR1 and CDR2 sequences are GTSNPN and SVGIG (reference sequence). V shed 5 bases, J shed 6 bases, and the junction held 8 bases outside the gene matches. The CDR3 DNA reads as TGTGCCTGGGGACCGGGACAGGGAGGCAATGAGCAGTTCTTC. Its translation is CAWGPGQGGNEQFF.

The chain has TRBV18 and TRBJ1-1; D might be TRBD1 (5 bases). CDR1 and CDR2 (germline): KGHSH, LQKENI. This CDR3 contains 15 residues. The germline V and J ends were trimmed by 4 bases and 1 base, with 13 bases remaining between them. CDR3 sequence: CASSRSLTENTEAFF. As DNA, the CDR3 is TGTGCCAGCTCACGCTCTTTGACAGAGAACACTGAAGCTTTCTTT.

The chain has TRBV12-5 and TRBJ2-2; D gene ambiguous. This CDR3 has 15 amino acids. CDR1 and CDR2 (germline): LGHNT, FRNRAP. The V end lost 2 bases, the J end lost 4 bases, and 11 bases lay between the germline ends. This chain's CDR3 is CASGLPILSTGELFF. The CDR3, as DNA: TGTGCTAGTGGTTTGCCCATACTATCCACCGGGGAGCTGTTTTTT.

CDR3: CASSLVLAGGRQQFF. CDR3 in DNA: TGTGCCAGCAGCTTAGTTCTTGCGGGAGGGCGTCAGCAGTTCTTC. The V gene is TRBV7-6, the J gene TRBJ2-1, with TRBD2 matching 9 bases. This CDR3 is built from 15 residues. The V and J ends lost 1 base and 11 bases, in that order; junction bases with no gene match: 9. Germline-derived CDR1 and CDR2 are SGHVS and FNYEAQ.

V is TRBV11-2 and J is TRBJ2-7; D remains unclear. Germline V CDR1 and CDR2: SGHAT, FQNNGV. The V gene lost 4 bases and the J gene lost 1 base, with 11 bases spanning the gap. This CDR3 comprises 14 residues. The CDR3 loop reads CASSSSASSYEQYF. In nucleotides, the CDR3 is TGTGCCAGCAGCTCCTCAGCGAGTTCCTACGAGCAGTACTTC.

This chain joins TRBV9 and TRBJ1-5; no clear D. This CDR3 has 15 residues. Trimming stripped 0 bases from V and 0 bases from J, with 7 bases between. Germline loops: CDR1 SGDLS, CDR2 YYNGEE. The CDR3 DNA follows: TGTGCCAGCAGCGTAGGAGCGTATAGCAATCAGCCCCAGCATTTT. Encoded protein: CASSVGAYSNQPQHF.

The V and J genes are TRBV19 and TRBJ1-4, with D unresolved. The CDR3 has 15 residues. Per the germline V gene, CDR1 is LNHDA and CDR2 is SQIVND (reference sequence). V was trimmed by 5 bases and J by 4 bases, leaving 14 bases between them. CDR3 sequence reads: CASSASGILNEKLFF. CDR3 in DNA: TGTGCCAGTAGTGCTTCCGGGATCCTTAATGAAAAACTGTTTTTT.

This clone was counted only a few times. The J gene is TRBJ2-5, the V gene TRBV13, with D perhaps TRBD1 (6 bases). Trimming took off 4 bases at V and 7 bases at J, with 19 bases between the two ends. From germline, CDR1 is PRHDT and CDR2 FYEKMQ (reference sequence). The CDR3 is 15 amino acids. This CDR3 is CASSWGLDGRATQYF. Here the CDR3 DNA reads TGTGCCAGCAGCTGGGGGCTGGACGGTCGGGCGACCCAGTACTTC.

The chain combines TRBV18 with TRBJ1-4; 7 nucleotides line up with TRBD1. This CDR3 region has 15 residues. CDR1 and CDR2 (germline): KGHSH, LQKENI. Trimming took 6 bases from V and 5 from J; bases not matched to a gene: 9. The CDR3 reads CASSLQGSGNEKLFF. The CDR3 coding sequence is TGTGCCAGCTCCCTACAGGGGAGCGGGAATGAAAAACTGTTTTTT.

As DNA, the CDR3 is TGTGCCAGCAGCCTCTCCGGGACTACGAACACCGGGGAGCTGTTTTTT. Its protein product is CASSLSGTTNTGELFF. The chain links TRBV4-2 to TRBJ2-2; 7 bases align to TRBD2. Germline trimming cut 4 bases from V and 0 bases from J; bases unmatched to any gene: 5. The V gene's germline CDR1 is LGHNA and CDR2 YNFKEQ. The CDR3 sequence is 16 residues long.